Listed here are 16 T cell receptor beta chains from one sample, sequenced in a study of T-cell reconstitution after alpha-beta-depleted transplantation in children. A TCRbeta library incorporating unique molecular identifiers was prepared. From the PCR reads, TCRdb called clonotypes with MiXCR, one entry per CDR3 protein. The data contain approximately 590,000 distinct CDR3 sequences, roughly a tenth of them singletons. The sample in question was PBMCs from the stem cell graft donor, obtained from the stem cell graft. All receptors derive from a human donor who donated a stem cell graft to a child with acute myeloid leukemia.

The rearrangement uses TRBV28 and TRBJ1-1, with D unclear. V lost 2 bases and J lost 1, with 8 bases in between. From germline, CDR1 is MDHEN and CDR2 SYDVKM. This CDR3 has 14 residues. This CDR3 reads CASSLPPGNTEAFF. DNA for the CDR3: TGTGCCAGCAGTTTACCCCCCGGGAACACTGAAGCTTTCTTT. Based on the CDR3 plus reference TRBV28 and TRBJ1-1, the full variable domain is DVKVTQSSRYLVKRTGEKVFLECVQDMDHENMFWYRQDPGLGLRLIYFSYDVKMKEKGDIPEGYSVSREKKERFSLILESASTNQTSMYLCASSLPPGNTEAFFGQGTRLTVV.

This clonotype has only a few counts. The chain joins TRBV6-1 to TRBJ1-1; 7 positions match TRBD1. V shed 5 bases and J 8 bases; nucleotides not matched to a gene: 2. Germline V gives CDR1 MNHNS, CDR2 SASEGT. This CDR3 has 11 amino acids. DNA of the CDR3: TGTGCCAGCAGTCTACAGGGGGAAGCTTTCTTT. This codes for CASSLQGEAFF.

This clonotype appeared a few times. The J gene is TRBJ2-3, the V gene TRBV15, with TRBD1 matching over 9 bases. After removal of 1 base from V and 5 bases from J, the junction contained 7 bases not matched to a gene. Germline CDR1 is LNHNV and CDR2 is YYDKDF (reference sequence). This CDR3 has 16 amino acids. The CDR3 DNA follows: TGTGCCACCAGCAGAGGGGACAGGGTCGGCGAAGATACGCAGTATTTT. Its protein product is CATSRGDRVGEDTQYF.

This clonotype has a single count. V gene TRBV20-1 combines with J gene TRBJ2-3; tentatively, D is TRBD2 (6 bases). CDR1 is DFQATT, CDR2 SNEGSKA, per germline (reference sequence). V was cut by 1 base and J by 2 bases, with 19 bases left in between. The CDR3 is made up of 17 amino acids. The CDR3 here is CSARGGWEDTSTDTQYF. For the CDR3, the DNA is TGCAGTGCTAGAGGGGGGTGGGAGGACACCTCCACAGATACGCAGTATTTT.

This clonotype was observed a few times. DNA for the CDR3: TGTGCCAGCTCACCACTTGGGACCGATAGCAATCAGCCCCAGCATTTT. Encoded protein: CASSPLGTDSNQPQHF. V usage is TRBV18 and J usage is TRBJ1-5, with D maybe TRBD1 (5 bases). The V end lost 1 base, the J end lost 0 bases, and 10 bases lay between the germline ends. Per the germline V gene, CDR1 is KGHSH and CDR2 is LQKENI. This CDR3 has 16 amino acids.

On this clonotype: One junction end does not reproduce the germline sequence, and a read error may be involved. The V call is TRBV7-7, the J call TRBJ2-1, with a tentative D call TRBD2 (6 bases). The CDR3 covers 13 residues. Germline values: CDR1 SSHAT, CDR2 FNYEAQ (reference sequence). The DNA of the CDR3 is TGTGCTAGCAGCCGCGGGACCTCCGGCGAGCAGTTCTTC. It is translated as CASSRGTSGEQFF.

V is TRBV12-3 or TRBV12-4 and J is TRBJ2-1, with a possible D match to TRBD1 (6 bases). The germline V and J ends were trimmed by 6 bases and 8 bases, with 20 bases remaining between them. This CDR3 is 15 amino acids long. CDR3: CASSLVFGGRDEQFF. The CDR3 nucleotides are TGTGCCAGCAGCCTCGTGTTTGGGGGCCGGGATGAGCAGTTCTTC.

This clonotype was detected many times. The rearrangement joins TRBV20-1 to TRBJ2-3; D may be TRBD2 (7 bases). Germline loops: CDR1 DFQATT, CDR2 SNEGSKA (reference sequence). V was pared by 3 bases and J by 2 bases, with 12 bases between. CDR3 length: 14 residues. The CDR3 loop is CSARRGGSTDTQYF. The CDR3 DNA reads TGCAGTGCTAGGAGGGGGGGGTCCACAGATACGCAGTATTTT.

This clonotype occurred many times. The V gene is TRBV7-2, the J gene TRBJ2-3, with TRBD1 identical over 8 bases. Germline-derived CDR1 and CDR2 are SGHTA and FQGNSA. The CDR3 spans 13 residues. Trimming took 1 base from V and 6 from J; bases not matched to a gene: 0. The CDR3 loop reads CASSLGTGDTQYF. CDR3 nucleotide sequence: TGTGCCAGCAGCTTAGGGACAGGGGATACGCAGTATTTT.

There are many counts of this clonotype. The genes are TRBV5-1 and TRBJ2-2; D uncertain. Germline CDR1 is SGHRS and CDR2 is YFSETQ. V was clipped by 4 bases and J by 5 bases, with 15 bases between them. This CDR3 has 15 residues. The CDR3 DNA is TGCGCCAGCAGCAAGGGTAACCCTAATACCGGGGAGCTGTTTTTT. It is translated as CASSKGNPNTGELFF.

This clonotype was seen only a few times. V gene TRBV3-1 combines with J gene TRBJ2-2, with D tentatively TRBD1 or TRBD2 (5 bases each). The CDR3 is 12 residues long. Per the germline V gene, CDR1 is LGHDT and CDR2 is YNNKEL (reference sequence). With 4 bases removed from V and 9 bases from J, the gap between germline ends came to 9 bases. The CDR3 region is CASSPRDRELFF. DNA for the CDR3: TGTGCCAGCAGCCCCAGGGACCGGGAGCTGTTTTTT. The full variable domain, in which reference TRBV3-1 and TRBJ2-2 provide the parts outside the CDR3, is DTAVSQTPKYLVTQMGNDKSIKCEQNLGHDTMYWYKQDSKKFLKIMFSYNNKELIINETVPNRFSPKSPDKAHLNLHINSLELGDSAVYFCASSPRDRELFFGEGSRLTVL.

This clonotype is a singleton in its sample. The chain combines TRBV6-1 with TRBJ1-3; 9 nucleotides match TRBD1. The V gene end was trimmed by 5 bases and the J gene end by 2 bases; junction bases not matched to a gene: 10. The CDR3 contains 17 residues. Germline loops: CDR1 MNHNS, CDR2 SASEGT. CDR3 region: CASSPSPGQGAGNTIYF. Written as DNA, the CDR3 is TGTGCCAGCAGTCCATCCCCGGGACAGGGTGCTGGAAACACCATATATTTT.

This clonotype turned up a few times. The rearrangement links TRBV12-3 or TRBV12-4 to TRBJ1-2; D is uncertain. The CDR3 sequence is 14 residues long. Trimming shortened V by 6 bases and J by 1 base, and 12 bases separated the two germline ends. The CDR3 DNA follows: TGTGCCAGCAGAAACAACTGGGGTAACTATGGCTACACCTTC. Translating it yields CASRNNWGNYGYTF.

The V call is TRBV28, the J call TRBJ2-2, with D possibly TRBD2 on 6 matching bases. Germline V lookup: CDR1 MDHEN, CDR2 SYDVKM. The ends were cut back, 10 bases at V and 5 bases at J, with 23 bases in the middle. The CDR3 has 16 amino acids. CDR3 residues: CATSGRKSVKTGELFF. CDR3 nucleotides: TGTGCCACGTCAGGGAGGAAAAGTGTCAAAACCGGGGAGCTGTTTTTT.

The gene calls are TRBV15 and TRBJ2-7, with D hard to call. The CDR3 runs to 15 residues. Germline CDR1 reads LNHNV; CDR2 reads YYDKDF (reference sequence). The V gene lost 0 bases and the J gene lost 0 bases, with 9 bases spanning the gap. CDR3 region: CATSREKERSYEQYF. The CDR3 DNA reads as TGTGCCACCAGCAGAGAAAAGGAGCGCTCCTACGAGCAGTACTTC.

The table lists this clonotype with a few counts. The chain combines TRBV29-1 with TRBJ1-1, with TRBD1 identical over 7 bases. Germline loops: CDR1 SQVTM, CDR2 ANQGSEA. This CDR3 is 13 amino acids long. Germline trimming cut 7 bases from V and 4 bases from J; bases unmatched to any gene: 9. The CDR3: CSAKEGGITEAFF. CDR3 DNA: TGCAGCGCCAAGGAAGGGGGCATCACTGAAGCTTTCTTT. Complete variable domain (other parts from reference TRBV29-1 and TRBJ1-1): SAVISQKPSRDICQRGTSLTIQCQVDSQVTMMFWYRQQPGQSLTLIATANQGSEATYESGFVIDKFPISRPNLTFSTLTVSNMSPEDSSIYLCSAKEGGITEAFFGQGTRLTVV.